This T cell receptor (beta chain) was sequenced during a study of T cells in Graves' hyperthyroidism and ophthalmopathy (dated by TCRdb to about 2019). For the wider study: TCR V-J signatures able to tell the groups apart were searched for in a discovery cohort of 95 to 100 patients, of whom about 40 had Graves' ophthalmopathy and around 58 had stable Graves' hyperthyroidism. After sampling, hyperthyroidism patients received methimazole starting at 30 mg daily, and ophthalmopathy patients received high-dose intravenous methylprednisolone. In more than 5 Graves' hyperthyroidism patients, the study also compared T-cell repertoires from thyroid tissue with T-cell repertoires from blood. Whether ophthalmopathy could be predicted prospectively was tested in an independent validation cohort made up of under 20 hyperthyroidism patients plus 17 patients who later progressed to ophthalmopathy. The 100 or so discovery patients were randomly split 7:3 into training and test sets. TCR Vbeta CDR3 sequencing of 130 to 150 peripheral blood samples (fewer than 45 ophthalmopathy, around 80 hyperthyroidism and roughly 17 progressor patients) is reported in the paper.

The sample holds many counts of this clonotype. Its antigen target is currently unknown. The record has no base qualities; no much larger clone is one base away. V is reduced by 5 bases and J by 5 bases, leaving a spacing of 10 bases between them. There are 11 amino acids in the CDR3, from cysteine to phenylalanine inclusive. Only CDR3 DNA remains: 33 bases, in frame from the first base. As encoded in the germline V gene, CDR1 is SQVTM while CDR2 is ANQGSEA. Summary of the overall study and its limitations: Sample size was not statistically predetermined, and investigators were not blinded to group allocation. Ophthalmopathy was separated from stable hyperthyroidism by a 13 V-J signature model, with approximately 86% sensitivity and roughly 81% specificity obtained in cross-validation and 80%/75% obtained in testing. Blood samples also contained most of the expanded thyroid clonotypes (frequency above 0.001), which suggests that blood repertoires may reflect thyroid immune responses. In validation, the model predicted progression to ophthalmopathy a median of about 6.5 months before onset, with approximately 70% sensitivity and roughly 79% specificity.

The TCR beta CDR3 regions were amplified from the RNA transcripts. For the first round of RT-PCR on the TCR CDR3, the HTBI primer set was used together with the Qiagen OneStep RT-PCR kit. Libraries were constructed in a second round of multiplex PCR, after which size selection and purification were carried out. Libraries were sequenced paired-end with 100 bp reads on an Illumina HiSeq2000. Per the original workflow: SOAPnuke was used to process the raw data, removing reads that contained adapters or uncalled bases, had a mean Phred below 15, or lacked an exact match to the constant primer or identifier. High-quality paired reads were merged with COPE v1.2.5, and unique nucleotide sequences were defined as clonotypes. MiTCR v1.1 was used to align the clonotypes against IMGT TRBV, TRBD and TRBJ reference segments. Only V-J combinations with frequency above 0.0001, covering 99.2% of repertoires, were analysed. A TCS score was defined as the ratio of F50 (clonal expansion) to E x V (chaos), with BLOSUM62-based TCRdist applied between CDR3 peptides within each V-J. Welch's t-statistics and random forest reduced just over 500 V-J features to about 12, which were used in a naive Bayes classifier (R e1071). Thyroid-blood repertoire similarity was quantified with the Morisita-Horn index. TCRdb reran the public reads through fastp at Q25 and MiXCR, keeping productive beta chains. Rows with one shared CDR3 protein collapse into an entry with the most common genes and DNA. TCRdb's processing, not the study's, gives the V and J calls here. The sample table shows about 570,000 distinct CDR3 sequences, and 40% to 55% are seen once. The ten top clones hold about 20% of the sample.

Any patient with an uncontrolled infection, another autoimmune disease, pregnancy or lactation was excluded. Diagnoses were established on the basis of clinical symptoms, serum thyroxine and TRAb, thyroid ultrasound, and orbital computed tomography. Total RNA was extracted using Trizol reagent, and RNA quality was assessed on an Agilent 2100 Bioanalyzer. The chain uses TRBV29-1 and TRBJ2-7; the D gene is not confidently resolved. The receptor was derived from an adult woman with Graves' disease, either hyperthyroidism or ophthalmopathy (not recorded which). Sequencing was performed on peripheral blood or thyroid tissue (not recorded which). The DNA sequence reads TGCAGCGTTCTCGGCCCCAACGAGCAGTACTTC. Its coded protein is CSVLGPNEQYF.